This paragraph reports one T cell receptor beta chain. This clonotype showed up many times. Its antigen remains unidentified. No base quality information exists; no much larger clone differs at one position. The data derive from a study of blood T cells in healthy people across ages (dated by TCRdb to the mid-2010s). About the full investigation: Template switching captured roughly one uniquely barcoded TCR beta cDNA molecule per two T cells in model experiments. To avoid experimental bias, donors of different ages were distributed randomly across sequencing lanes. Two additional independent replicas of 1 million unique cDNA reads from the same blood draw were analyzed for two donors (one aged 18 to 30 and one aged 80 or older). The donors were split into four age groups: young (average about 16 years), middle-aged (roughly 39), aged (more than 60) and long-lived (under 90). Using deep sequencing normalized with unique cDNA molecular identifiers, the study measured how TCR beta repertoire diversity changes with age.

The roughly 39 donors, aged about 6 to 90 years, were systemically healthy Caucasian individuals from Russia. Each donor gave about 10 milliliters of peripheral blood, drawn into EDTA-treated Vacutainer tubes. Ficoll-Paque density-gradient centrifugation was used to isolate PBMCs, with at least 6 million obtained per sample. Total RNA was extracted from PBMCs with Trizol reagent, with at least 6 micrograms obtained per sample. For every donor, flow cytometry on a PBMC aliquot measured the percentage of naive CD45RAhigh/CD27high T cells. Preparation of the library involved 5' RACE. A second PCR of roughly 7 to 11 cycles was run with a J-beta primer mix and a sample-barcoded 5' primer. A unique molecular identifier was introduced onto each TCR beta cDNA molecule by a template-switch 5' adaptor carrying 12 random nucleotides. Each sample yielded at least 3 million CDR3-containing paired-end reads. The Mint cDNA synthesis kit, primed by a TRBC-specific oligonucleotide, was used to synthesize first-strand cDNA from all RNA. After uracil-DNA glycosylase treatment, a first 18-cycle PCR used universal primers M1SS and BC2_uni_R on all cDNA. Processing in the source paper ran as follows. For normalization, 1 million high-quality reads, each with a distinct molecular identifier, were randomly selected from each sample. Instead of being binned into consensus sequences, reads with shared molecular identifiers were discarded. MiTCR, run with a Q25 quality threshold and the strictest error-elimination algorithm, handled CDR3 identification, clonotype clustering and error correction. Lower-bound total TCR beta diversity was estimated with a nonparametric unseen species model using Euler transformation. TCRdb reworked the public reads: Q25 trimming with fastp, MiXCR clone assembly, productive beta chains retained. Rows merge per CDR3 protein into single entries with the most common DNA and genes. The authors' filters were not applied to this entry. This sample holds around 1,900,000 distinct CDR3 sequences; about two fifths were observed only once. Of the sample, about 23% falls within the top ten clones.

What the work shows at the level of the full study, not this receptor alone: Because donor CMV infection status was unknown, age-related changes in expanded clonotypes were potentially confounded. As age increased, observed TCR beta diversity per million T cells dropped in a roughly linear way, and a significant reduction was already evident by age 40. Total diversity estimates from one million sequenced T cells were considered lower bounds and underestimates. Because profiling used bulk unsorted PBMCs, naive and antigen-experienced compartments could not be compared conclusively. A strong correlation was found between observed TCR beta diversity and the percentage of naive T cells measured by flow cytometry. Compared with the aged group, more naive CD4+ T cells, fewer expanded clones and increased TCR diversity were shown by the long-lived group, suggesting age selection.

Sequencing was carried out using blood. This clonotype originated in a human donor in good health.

The DNA reads TGTGCCAGCAGTTTCCGAAGCACAGATACGCAGTATTTT. This sequence encodes CASSFRSTDTQYF. This chain joins TRBV27 to TRBJ2-3, with no confident D gene call. The trim is 3 bases for V and 0 bases for J, with a gap of 4 bases between the germline ends. CDR1 and CDR2 (MNHEY, SMNVEV) derive from the germline V gene (reference sequence). Including cysteine and phenylalanine, the CDR3 has 13 amino acids. The entry retains the CDR3 DNA only, 39 bases that are in frame from base 1.